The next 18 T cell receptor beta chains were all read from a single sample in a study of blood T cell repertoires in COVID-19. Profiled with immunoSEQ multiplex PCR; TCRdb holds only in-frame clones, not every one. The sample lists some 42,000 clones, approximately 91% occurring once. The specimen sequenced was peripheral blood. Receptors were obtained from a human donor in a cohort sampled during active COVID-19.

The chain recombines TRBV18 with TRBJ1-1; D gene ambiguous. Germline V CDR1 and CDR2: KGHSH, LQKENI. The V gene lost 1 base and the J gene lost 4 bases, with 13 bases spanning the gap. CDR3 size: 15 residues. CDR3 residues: CASSPLDREGTEAFF. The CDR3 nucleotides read TGTGCCAGCTCACCACTCGATAGGGAGGGCACTGAAGCTTTCTTT.

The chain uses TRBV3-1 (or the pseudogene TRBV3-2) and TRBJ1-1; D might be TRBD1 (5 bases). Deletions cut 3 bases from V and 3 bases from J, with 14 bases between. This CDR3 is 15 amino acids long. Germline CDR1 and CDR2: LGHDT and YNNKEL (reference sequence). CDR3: CASSQTSQGDTEAFF. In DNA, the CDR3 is TGTGCCAGCAGCCAGACCAGCCAAGGGGACACTGAAGCTTTCTTT.

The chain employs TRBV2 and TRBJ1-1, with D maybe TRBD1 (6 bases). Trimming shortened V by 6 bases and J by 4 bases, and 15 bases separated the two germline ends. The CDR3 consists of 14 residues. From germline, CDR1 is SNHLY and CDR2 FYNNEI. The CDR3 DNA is TGTGCCAGCAGGCCCTGGGGAGGGGGCACTGAAGCTTTCTTT. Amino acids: CASRPWGGGTEAFF. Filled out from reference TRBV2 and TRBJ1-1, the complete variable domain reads EPEVTQTPSHQVTQMGQEVILRCVPISNHLYFYWYRQILGQKVEFLVSFYNNEISEKSEIFDDQFSVERPDGSNFTLKIRSTKLEDSAMYFCASRPWGGGTEAFFGQGTRLTVV.

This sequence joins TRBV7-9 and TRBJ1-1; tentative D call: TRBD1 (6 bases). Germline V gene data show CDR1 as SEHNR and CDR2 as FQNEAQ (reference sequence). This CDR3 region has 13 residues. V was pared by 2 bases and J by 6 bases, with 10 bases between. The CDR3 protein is CASSLRDTSEAFF. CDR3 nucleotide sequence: TGTGCCAGCAGCTTAAGGGACACCTCTGAAGCTTTCTTT.

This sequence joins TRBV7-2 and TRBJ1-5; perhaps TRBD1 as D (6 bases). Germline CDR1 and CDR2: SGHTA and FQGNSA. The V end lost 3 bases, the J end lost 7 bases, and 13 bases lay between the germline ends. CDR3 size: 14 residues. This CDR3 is CASSLLRGQQPQHF. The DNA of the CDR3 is TGTGCCAGCAGCTTGCTCAGGGGCCAACAGCCCCAGCATTTT.

Here the CDR3 DNA reads TGTGCCAGTAGTATCGTCCCCGGGACAGTTGAAGCTTTCTTT. This sequence encodes CASSIVPGTVEAFF. This sequence joins TRBV19 and TRBJ1-1, with TRBD1 matching over 7 bases. The CDR3 runs to 14 residues. CDR1 is LNHDA and CDR2 is SQIVND in the germline V gene (reference sequence). With 3 bases clipped from V and 7 bases from J, the junction kept 8 bases outside the gene matches.

CDR3 DNA sequence: TGCGCCAGCAGCCAAGATCGAGAGGGGGCTGCTGGAAACACCATATATTTT. Translation gives CASSQDREGAAGNTIYF. The rearrangement joins TRBV4-3 to TRBJ1-3; TRBD1 matches 7 bases. With 0 bases clipped from V and 2 bases from J, the junction kept 7 bases outside the gene matches. The CDR3 has 17 amino acids. Germline V gene data show CDR1 as LGHNA and CDR2 as YSLEER.

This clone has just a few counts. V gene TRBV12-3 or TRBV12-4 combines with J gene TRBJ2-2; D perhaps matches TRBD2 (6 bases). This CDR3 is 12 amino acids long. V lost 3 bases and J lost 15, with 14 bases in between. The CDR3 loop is CASSFIGGMLFF. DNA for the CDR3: TGTGCCAGCAGTTTCATCGGGGGTATGTTGTTTTTT.

The CDR3 reads CASSYDSWSSYEQYF. In DNA form, the CDR3 reads TGTGCCAGCAGTTATGACTCCTGGAGCTCCTACGAGCAGTACTTC. The chain carries TRBV6-2 or TRBV6-3 and TRBJ2-7; D uncertain. V was trimmed by 3 bases and J by 0 bases, leaving 12 bases between them. Germline CDR1 and CDR2: MNHEY and SVGEGT. The CDR3 sequence is 15 residues long.

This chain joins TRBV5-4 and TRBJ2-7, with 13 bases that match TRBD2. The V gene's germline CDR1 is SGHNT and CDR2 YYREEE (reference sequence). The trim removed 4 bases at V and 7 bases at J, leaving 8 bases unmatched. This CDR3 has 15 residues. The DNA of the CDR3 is TGTGCCAGCAGCCACGGGACTAGCGGGGCCGGAGAGCAGTACTTC. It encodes CASSHGTSGAGEQYF. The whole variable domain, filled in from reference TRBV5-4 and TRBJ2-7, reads ETGVTQSPTHLIKTRGQQVTLRCSSQSGHNTVSWYQQALGQGPQFIFQYYREEENGRGNFPPRFSGLQFPNYSSELNVNALELDDSALYLCASSHGTSGAGEQYFGPGTRLTVT.

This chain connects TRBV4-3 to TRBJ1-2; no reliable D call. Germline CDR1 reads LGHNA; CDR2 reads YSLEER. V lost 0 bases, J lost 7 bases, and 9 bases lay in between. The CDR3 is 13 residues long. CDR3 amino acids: CASSQEEGSGYTF. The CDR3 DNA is TGCGCCAGCAGCCAAGAAGAAGGGAGTGGCTACACCTTC.

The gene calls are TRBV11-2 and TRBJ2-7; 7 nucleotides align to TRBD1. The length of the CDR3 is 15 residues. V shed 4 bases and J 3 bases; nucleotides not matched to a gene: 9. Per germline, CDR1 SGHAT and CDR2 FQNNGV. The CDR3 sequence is CASSSTAGTVYEQYF. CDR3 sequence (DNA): TGTGCCAGCAGCTCGACCGCCGGGACAGTCTACGAGCAGTACTTC.

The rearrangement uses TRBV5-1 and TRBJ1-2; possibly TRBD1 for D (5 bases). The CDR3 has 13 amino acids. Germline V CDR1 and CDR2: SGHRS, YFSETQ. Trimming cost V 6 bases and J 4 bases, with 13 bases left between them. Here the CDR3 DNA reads TGCGCCAGCAAGACAGACCTTAGCTATGGCTACACCTTC. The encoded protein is CASKTDLSYGYTF.

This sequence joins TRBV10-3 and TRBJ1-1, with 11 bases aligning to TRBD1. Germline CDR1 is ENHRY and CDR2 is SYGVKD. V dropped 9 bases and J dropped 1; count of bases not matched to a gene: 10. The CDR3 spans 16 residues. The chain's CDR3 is CAMTVGDRGSNTEAFF. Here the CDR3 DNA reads TGTGCCATGACGGTAGGGGACAGGGGGTCGAACACTGAAGCTTTCTTT.

The CDR3 sequence: CASSETGYEQYF. CDR3 in DNA: TGTGCCAGCAGTGAAACCGGCTACGAGCAGTACTTC. This chain connects TRBV2 to TRBJ2-7; no definite D call. The CDR3 runs to 12 residues. V was pared by 2 bases and J by 3 bases, with 5 bases between. Germline V gene data show CDR1 as SNHLY and CDR2 as FYNNEI.

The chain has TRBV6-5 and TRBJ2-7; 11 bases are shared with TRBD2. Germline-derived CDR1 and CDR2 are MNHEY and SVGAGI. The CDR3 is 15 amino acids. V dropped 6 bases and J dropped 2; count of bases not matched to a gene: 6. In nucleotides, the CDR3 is TGTGCCAGCAGCCTACTAGCGGGGGATCCCTACGAGCAGTACTTC. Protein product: CASSLLAGDPYEQYF.

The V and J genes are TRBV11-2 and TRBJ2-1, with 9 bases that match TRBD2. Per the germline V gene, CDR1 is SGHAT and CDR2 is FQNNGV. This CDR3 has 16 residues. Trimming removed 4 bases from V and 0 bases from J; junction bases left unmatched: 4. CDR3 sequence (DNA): TGTGCCAGCAGCTATAGCGGGGGAAGCTCCTACAATGAGCAGTTCTTC. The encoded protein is CASSYSGGSSYNEQFF.

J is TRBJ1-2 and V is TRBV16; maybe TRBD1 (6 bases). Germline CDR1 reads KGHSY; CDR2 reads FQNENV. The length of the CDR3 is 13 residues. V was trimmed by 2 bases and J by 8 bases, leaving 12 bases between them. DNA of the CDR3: TGTGCCAGCAGCCAAAACAGGGAAGAAGGCTACACCTTC. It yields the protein CASSQNREEGYTF.